This TCR beta chain stems from a study of cytomegalovirus exposure and HLA in healthy donors. For this clone: Antigen: not known.

The germline gives CDR1 MGHRA, CDR2 YSYEKL. V gave up 1 base and J gave up 2 bases; unmatched junction bases: 10. The length of the CDR3 is 18 residues. Sequencing used immunoSEQ multiplex PCR; TCRdb keeps in-frame clones, though not all of them. Altogether tens of thousands of clones are present, around four fifths being singletons, with the ten largest covering approximately 3%. The study's findings and limits: Altogether, 150 or so TCR beta chains were recorded as cytomegalovirus-associated. Using the classifier, cytomegalovirus status was reportedly diagnosed with high specificity and sensitivity. It was found in a later analysis that first-cohort TCR clusters tended to co-occur in the approximately 120 validation repertoires. CMV antigen specificity was confirmed in vitro for a few CMV-associated chains.

What was sequenced was PBMCs. This TCR derives from a man younger than 45 in good health and CMV-seronegative. The chain uses TRBV4-1 and TRBJ2-7; 11 bases are a match to TRBD2. The CDR3 reads CASSQGTGLAVTAYEQYF. CDR3 coding DNA: TGCGCCAGCAGCCAAGGTACGGGACTAGCGGTTACTGCCTACGAGCAGTACTTC.